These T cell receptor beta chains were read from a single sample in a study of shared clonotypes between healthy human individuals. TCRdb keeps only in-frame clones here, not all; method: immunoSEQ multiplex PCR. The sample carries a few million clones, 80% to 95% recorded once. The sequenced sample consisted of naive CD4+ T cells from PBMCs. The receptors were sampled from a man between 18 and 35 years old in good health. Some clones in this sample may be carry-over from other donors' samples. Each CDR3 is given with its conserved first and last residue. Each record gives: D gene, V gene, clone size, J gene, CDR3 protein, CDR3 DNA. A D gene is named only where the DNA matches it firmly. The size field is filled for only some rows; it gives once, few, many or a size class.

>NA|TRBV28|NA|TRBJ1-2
CASISDGSYGYTF
TGTGCCAGCATCTCGGACGGCTCCTATGGCTACACCTTC
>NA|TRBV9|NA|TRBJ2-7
CASSEGLDYEQYF
TGTGCCAGCAGCGAAGGACTGGACTACGAGCAGTACTTC
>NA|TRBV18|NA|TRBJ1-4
CASSPGPEKLFF
TGTGCCAGCTCACCAGGTCCCGAAAAACTGTTTTTT
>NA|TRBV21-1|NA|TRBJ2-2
CASSKESITQPGLAGGFTGELFF
TGTGCCAGCAGCAAAGAGTCCATAACACAACCGGGACTAGCGGGAGGCTTCACCGGGGAGCTGTTTTTT
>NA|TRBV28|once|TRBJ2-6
CASRPHGGGGANVLTF
TGTGCCAGCAGACCCCATGGGGGTGGTGGGGCCAACGTCCTGACTTTC
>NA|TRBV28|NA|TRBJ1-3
CASSLSSGLGGNTIYF
TGTGCCAGCAGTTTAAGTTCAGGCCTTGGTGGAAACACCATATATTTT
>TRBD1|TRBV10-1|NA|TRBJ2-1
CASSPSLDRRSYNEQFF
TGCGCCAGCAGTCCATCTTTGGACAGGAGGTCCTACAATGAGCAGTTCTTC
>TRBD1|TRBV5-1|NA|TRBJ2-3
CASSWDSPSTDTQYF
TGCGCCAGCAGCTGGGACAGCCCTAGCACAGATACGCAGTATTTT
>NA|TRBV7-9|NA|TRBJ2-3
CASSSGATTTSTDTQYF
TGTGCCAGCAGCTCCGGAGCAACGACCACTAGCACAGATACGCAGTATTTT
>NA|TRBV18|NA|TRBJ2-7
CASSPLNGTYEQYF
TGTGCCAGCTCACCTCTCAACGGAACCTACGAGCAGTACTTC
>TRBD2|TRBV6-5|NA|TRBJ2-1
CASTSGRVNEQFF
TGTGCCAGCACCAGCGGGAGGGTTAATGAGCAGTTCTTC
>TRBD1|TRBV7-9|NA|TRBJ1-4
CASSMTGANEKLFF
TGTGCCAGCAGCATGACAGGGGCTAATGAAAAACTGTTTTTT
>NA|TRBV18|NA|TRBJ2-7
CASSLRLDYEQYF
TGTGCCAGCTCCCTCAGATTGGACTACGAGCAGTACTTC
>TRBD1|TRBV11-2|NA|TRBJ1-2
CASSRSGTGVFYGYTF
TGTGCCAGCAGCCGATCCGGGACAGGGGTTTTCTATGGCTACACCTTC
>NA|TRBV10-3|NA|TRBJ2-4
CAISESRQANIQYF
TGTGCCATCAGTGAGTCTAGACAGGCAAACATTCAGTACTTC
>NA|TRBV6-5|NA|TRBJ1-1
CASSTAKNTEAFF
TGTGCCAGCAGTACAGCAAAAAACACTGAAGCTTTCTTT
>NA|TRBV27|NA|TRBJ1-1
CASSPQLGYGEAFF
TGTGCCAGCAGTCCGCAGCTTGGATATGGTGAAGCTTTCTTT
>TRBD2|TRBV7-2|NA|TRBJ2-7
CASSLGTSRYEQYF
TGTGCCAGCAGCTTAGGGACTAGCAGATACGAGCAGTACTTC
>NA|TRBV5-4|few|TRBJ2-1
CASSLGAGNEQFF
TGTGCCAGCAGCCTGGGGGCCGGGAATGAGCAGTTCTTC
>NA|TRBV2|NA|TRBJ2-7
CASSESRQTYEQYF
TGTGCCAGCAGTGAGTCGAGGCAGACCTACGAGCAGTACTTC
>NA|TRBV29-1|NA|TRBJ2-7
CSVGLAVSYEQYF
TGCAGCGTTGGCTTGGCGGTCTCCTACGAGCAGTACTTC
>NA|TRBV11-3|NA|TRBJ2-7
CASSLESASEQYF
TGTGCCAGCAGCTTAGAATCTGCTAGCGAGCAGTACTTC
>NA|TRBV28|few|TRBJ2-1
CASSLPYNEQFF
TGTGCCAGCAGTTTACCGTACAATGAGCAGTTCTTC
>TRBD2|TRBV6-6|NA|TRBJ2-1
CASNPGGSSYNEQFF
TGTGCCAGCAACCCGGGGGGGAGCTCCTACAATGAGCAGTTCTTC
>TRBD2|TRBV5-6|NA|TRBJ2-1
CASSLSPHGSGIYNEQFF
TGTGCCAGCAGCTTGTCACCCCACGGTAGCGGGATATACAATGAGCAGTTCTTC
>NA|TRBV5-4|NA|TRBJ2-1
CASSLYRFGGNEQFF
TGTGCCAGCAGCTTGTATCGGTTTGGGGGGAATGAGCAGTTCTTC
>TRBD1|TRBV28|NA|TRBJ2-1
CASRGQGRNEQFF
TGTGCCAGCAGAGGACAGGGTAGGAATGAGCAGTTCTTC
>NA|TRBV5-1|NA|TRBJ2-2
CASSARDPNTGELFF
TGCGCCAGCAGCGCCCGGGACCCGAACACCGGGGAGCTGTTTTTT
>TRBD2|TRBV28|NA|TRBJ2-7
CASSLRGSRSYEQYF
TGTGCCAGCAGTTTGCGGGGGTCCCGATCCTACGAGCAGTACTTC
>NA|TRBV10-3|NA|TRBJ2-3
CAISSAGSTDTQYF
TGTGCCATCAGTTCAGCGGGTAGCACAGATACGCAGTATTTT
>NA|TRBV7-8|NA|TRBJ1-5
CASSPWRQGSMRNQPQHF
TGTGCCAGCAGCCCCTGGCGGCAGGGGAGTATGCGCAATCAGCCCCAGCATTTT
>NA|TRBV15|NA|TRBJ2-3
CATSRDRPDSTDTQYF
TGTGCCACCAGCAGGGATAGACCGGATAGCACAGATACGCAGTATTTT
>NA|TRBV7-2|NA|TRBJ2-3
CANQLGSSADTQYF
TGTGCCAACCAACTAGGGAGTAGCGCAGATACGCAGTATTTT
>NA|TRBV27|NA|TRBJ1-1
CASSLRSPTEAFF
TGTGCCAGCAGCCTACGGTCGCCCACTGAAGCTTTCTTT
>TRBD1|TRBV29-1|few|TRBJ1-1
CSTQGSPNTEAFF
TGCAGCACACAGGGGAGCCCCAACACTGAAGCTTTCTTT
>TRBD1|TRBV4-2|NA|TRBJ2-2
CASSQRTGVNTGELFF
TGTGCCAGCAGCCAAAGGACAGGGGTGAACACCGGGGAGCTGTTTTTT
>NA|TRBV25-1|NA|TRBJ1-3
CASSEYTGSGGNTIYF
TGTGCCAGCAGTGAATATACGGGTTCGGGTGGAAACACCATATATTTT
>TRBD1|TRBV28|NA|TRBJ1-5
CASSLDGTGVSNQPQHF
TGTGCCAGCAGTTTAGACGGGACAGGGGTTAGCAATCAGCCCCAGCATTTT
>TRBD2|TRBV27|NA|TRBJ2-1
CASSLLASGRNEQFF
TGTGCCAGCAGTTTATTGGCTAGCGGGAGAAATGAGCAGTTCTTC
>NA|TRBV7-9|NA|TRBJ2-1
CASSRGMGASYNEQFF
TGTGCCAGCAGCCGAGGGATGGGGGCATCCTACAATGAGCAGTTCTTC
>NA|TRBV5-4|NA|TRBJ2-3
CASSLAGVSTDTQYF
TGTGCCAGCAGCTTGGCCGGGGTTAGCACAGATACGCAGTATTTT
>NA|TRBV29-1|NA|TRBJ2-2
CSVVVGQLNTGELFF
TGCAGCGTTGTTGTTGGACAGTTGAACACCGGGGAGCTGTTTTTT
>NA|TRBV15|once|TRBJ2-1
CATSRDQGGANEQFF
TGTGCCACCAGCAGAGATCAGGGGGGAGCCAATGAGCAGTTCTTC
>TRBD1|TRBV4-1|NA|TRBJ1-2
CASSQGTGFLDYGYTF
TGCGCCAGCAGCCAAGGGACAGGGTTTCTAGACTATGGCTACACCTTC
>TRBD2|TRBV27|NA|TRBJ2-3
CASRQLAGVGTDTQYF
TGTGCCAGCAGGCAGTTAGCGGGAGTAGGTACAGATACGCAGTATTTT
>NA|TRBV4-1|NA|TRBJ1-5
CASSQEAGNPDQPQHF
TGCGCCAGCAGCCAAGAGGCAGGCAACCCCGATCAGCCCCAGCATTTT
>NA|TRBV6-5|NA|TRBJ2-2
CASSLAANTGELFF
TGTGCCAGCAGCCTAGCTGCGAACACCGGGGAGCTGTTTTTT
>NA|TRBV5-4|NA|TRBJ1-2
CASSLEGYGYTF
TGTGCCAGCAGCTTGGAGGGCTATGGCTACACCTTC
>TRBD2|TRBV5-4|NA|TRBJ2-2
CASSSMTSGRTGELFF
TGTGCCAGCAGCTCGATGACTAGCGGCCGCACCGGGGAGCTGTTTTTT
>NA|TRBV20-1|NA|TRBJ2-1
CSASDSGEQFF
TGCAGTGCTAGTGATTCGGGGGAGCAGTTCTTC
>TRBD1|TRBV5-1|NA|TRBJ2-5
CASSGTGGAETQYF
TGCGCCAGCAGCGGGACAGGAGGGGCAGAGACCCAGTACTTC
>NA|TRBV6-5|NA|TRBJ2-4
CASSSPGPTNIQYF
TGTGCCAGCAGTTCCCCCGGACCGACAAACATTCAGTACTTC
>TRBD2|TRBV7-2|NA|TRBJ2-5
CASSPREGYETQYF
TGTGCCAGCAGCCCGCGGGAGGGATACGAGACCCAGTACTTC